These T cell receptor beta chains were read from a single sample in a study of T cell repertoires in cytomegalovirus infection. These TCRs' antigens remain unknown. Via MiXCR, TCRdb re-called the reads, giving one row per CDR3 protein. Of about 830,000 distinct CDR3 sequences listed, 30% to 35% are singletons. Here the sequenced sample was cultured CD8+ T cells from PBMCs, taken from culture after CMV antigen stimulation. The receptors derive from a human donor in good health (CMV status not recorded). Some clones in this sample may be carry-over from other donors' samples. CDR3s include the opening cysteine and the closing phenylalanine or tryptophan. D genes are given only for firm matches. Size is omitted from some rows. Given values are once, few, many or a class for expanded clones.

CDR3 protein,CDR3 DNA,clone size,CDR3 length,V gene,J gene,D gene
CASSYSYSQETQYF,TGTGCCAGCAGTTACTCGTACAGCCAAGAGACCCAGTACTTC,few,14,TRBV6-5,TRBJ2-5,-
CASSFLDLSSYNEQFF,TGTGCCAGCAGTTTTCTTGACTTAAGCTCCTACAATGAGCAGTTCTTC,few,16,TRBV12-3/TRBV12-4,TRBJ2-1,-
CSATDRGGGYTF,TGCAGCGCCACCGACAGGGGAGGTGGCTACACCTTC,-,12,TRBV29-1,TRBJ1-2,TRBD1
CASSLAETGGLEDTQYF,TGCGCCAGCAGCTTGGCCGAGACAGGGGGCTTGGAAGATACGCAGTATTTT,few,17,TRBV5-1,TRBJ2-3,TRBD1
CASTPRVQDGYTF,TGTGCCAGCACCCCAAGGGTACAGGATGGCTACACCTTC,few,13,TRBV7-9,TRBJ1-2,-
CASSSDKNYGYTF,TGTGCCAGCAGCAGTGACAAGAACTATGGCTACACCTTC,-,13,TRBV7-8,TRBJ1-2,-
CANGEAGRLPGNTIYF,TGTGCCAATGGGGAAGCGGGCCGTCTACCTGGAAACACCATATATTTT,few,16,TRBV25-1,TRBJ1-3,-
CSIMGLALYEQYF,TGCAGTATAATGGGACTGGCGCTCTACGAGCAGTACTTC,-,13,TRBV20-1,TRBJ2-7,-
CASSRSPGQLNQPQHF,TGTGCCAGCAGCCGAAGCCCCGGACAGCTCAATCAGCCCCAGCATTTT,-,16,TRBV6-5,TRBJ1-5,-
CASSDIDRRQSSGANVLTF,TGTGCCAGCAGTGACATAGACAGACGCCAAAGCTCTGGGGCCAACGTCCTGACTTTC,-,19,TRBV25-1,TRBJ2-6,-
CASSFGSFNSPLHF,TGTGCCAGCAGTTTTGGCAGCTTTAATTCACCCCTCCACTTT,-,14,TRBV12-3/TRBV12-4,TRBJ1-6,-
CASSQRSSGMQYGYTF,TGTGCCAGCAGCCAAAGATCTTCGGGAATGCAGTATGGCTACACCTTC,few,16,TRBV14,TRBJ1-2,-
CASSLAQDLGASGNTIYF,TGTGCCAGCAGCTTAGCTCAGGACCTGGGGGCCTCTGGAAACACCATATATTTT,-,18,TRBV7-9,TRBJ1-3,-
CASSYSIGENMNTEAFF,TGTGCCAGCAGTTACTCGATTGGGGAAAACATGAACACTGAAGCTTTCTTT,few,17,TRBV6-2/TRBV6-3,TRBJ1-1,-
CASSPLTDVQPQHF,TGTGCCAGCAGCCCTTTGACAGACGTCCAGCCCCAGCATTTT,few,14,TRBV6-2/TRBV6-3,TRBJ1-5,-
CASSVGQNSYNERFF,TGTGCCAGCAGCGTAGGGCAAAATTCCTACAATGAGCGGTTCTTC,-,15,TRBV9,TRBJ2-1,-
CASGNAPTGAFF,TGTGCCAGCGGAAATGCCCCCACTGGAGCTTTCTTT,-,12,TRBV12-3/TRBV12-4,TRBJ1-1,-
CASTEAKGTEAFF,TGCGCCAGCACCGAAGCTAAGGGCACTGAAGCTTTCTTT,-,13,TRBV5-1,TRBJ1-1,-
CASSQDPGRGNEQFF,TGCGCCAGCAGCCAAGATCCAGGGCGAGGAAATGAGCAGTTCTTC,once,15,TRBV4-1,TRBJ2-1,-
CASSQAPISNNEQFF,TGCGCCAGCAGCCAAGCTCCCATCAGCAACAATGAGCAGTTCTTC,-,15,TRBV4-1,TRBJ2-1,-
CASRGGQFSNQPQHF,TGTGCCAGCAGGGGAGGACAGTTTAGCAATCAGCCCCAGCATTTT,few,15,TRBV2,TRBJ1-5,-
CASRDTSGTSGGGTYEQYF,TGTGCCAGCAGGGATACCTCCGGGACTAGCGGGGGGGGGACCTACGAGCAGTACTTC,-,19,TRBV2,TRBJ2-7,TRBD2
CASSHFDSNQPQHF,TGTGCCAGCAGCCATTTTGATAGCAATCAGCCCCAGCATTTT,few,14,TRBV7-2,TRBJ1-5,-
CSVEDPHLGRGPLAFF,TGCAGCGTTGAAGATCCACACCTCGGCAGGGGGCCTTTAGCTTTCTTT,-,16,TRBV29-1,TRBJ1-1,TRBD1
CASSLWADSYNEQFF,TGTGCCAGCAGTTTATGGGCAGACTCCTACAATGAGCAGTTCTTC,-,15,TRBV28,TRBJ2-1,-